This T cell receptor beta chain came from a study of OX40 agonist ivuxolimab in advanced cancers. On the study more broadly: Patients enrolled in dose escalation were diagnosed with hepatocellular carcinoma, melanoma, renal cell or head and neck cancer.

Note on this clone: Its specificity is not known.

Whole-study findings and limits: The authors also found low normalized T-cell clonal expansion in some nonresponders.

The data were produced by immunoSEQ multiplex PCR, yet TCRdb's version contains in-frame clones alone and is incomplete. In the table there are 50,000 to 65,000 clones, more than 85% of which are singletons. Patients who had autoimmune disease history or got systemic immunosuppression were left out. In germline, CDR1 is SGHTA, CDR2 FQGNSA. The CDR3 has 16 amino acids. The V end was cut by 1 base, the J end by 6 bases, with 18 bases between. The specimen was CD4+ or CD8+ T cells sorted from blood, collected in a trial of the OX40 agonist ivuxolimab. The chain has TRBV7-2 and TRBJ1-1, with TRBD1 as a possible D gene (5 bases). This TCR was sampled from an adult with an advanced solid tumor such as melanoma, head and neck, liver or kidney cancer. CDR3 sequence: CASSLVSLGPVAEAFF. The DNA for the CDR3 is TGTGCCAGCAGCTTAGTTAGTCTGGGACCGGTCGCTGAAGCTTTCTTT.